The 29 T cell receptor beta chains reported below all come from one sample, sequenced in a study of T cells in Graves' hyperthyroidism and ophthalmopathy. The TCR beta CDR3 regions underwent amplification using RNA transcripts as the source. First-round RT-PCR of the TCR CDR3 relied on the HTBI primer set. Each CDR3 protein is one row after TCRdb ran MiXCR on the multiplex PCR reads. The profile covers a few hundred thousand distinct CDR3 sequences, with less than 20% appearing a single time and 40% taken by the ten largest. The sample consisted of blood. These receptors all stem from a man between 18 and 29 years old with Graves' ophthalmopathy.

This clonotype was seen a handful of times. A much larger clone lies a single base off, so this may be a read error. The chain is built from TRBV3-1 and TRBJ1-2, with D uncertain. CDR3 length: 16 amino acids. Per germline, CDR1 LGHDT and CDR2 YNNKEL (reference sequence). V was trimmed by 3 bases and J by 8 bases, leaving 22 bases between them. The CDR3 nucleotides read TGTGCCAGCAGCCACGGGTCCTCGAACCACGTATTCGGCTACACCTTC. Protein sequence: CASSHGSSNHVFGYTF.

This clonotype was counted ten times or more. The chain carries TRBV5-1 and TRBJ2-3; D may be TRBD1 or TRBD2 (5 bases each). V was pared by 0 bases and J by 0 bases, with 11 bases between. The CDR3 has 16 amino acids. In germline, CDR1 is SGHRS, CDR2 YFSETQ. The CDR3 reads CASSLAGAGSTDTQYF. CDR3 in DNA: TGCGCCAGCAGCTTGGCCGGGGCAGGTAGCACAGATACGCAGTATTTT.

This clonotype has more than one count but fewer than ten. V gene TRBV9 combines with J gene TRBJ2-7; D perhaps matches TRBD2 (6 bases). V was cut by 2 bases and J by 4 bases, with 16 bases left in between. CDR3 length: 15 residues. The V gene's germline CDR1 is SGDLS and CDR2 YYNGEE. CDR3: CASSVGGGHTYEQYF. The DNA for the CDR3 is TGTGCCAGCAGCGTGGGTGGAGGGCACACGTACGAGCAGTACTTC.

This clonotype has a handful of counts. The rearrangement uses TRBV29-1 and TRBJ2-7, with 7 bases lining up with TRBD2. Trimming took 6 bases from V and 3 from J; bases not matched to a gene: 11. The CDR3 has 14 amino acids. Per germline, CDR1 SQVTM and CDR2 ANQGSEA. As DNA, the CDR3 is TGCAGCGTCCGGGGGGTGGATTTCGGCTACGAGCAGTACTTC. This translates into CSVRGVDFGYEQYF.

Ten or more counts support this clonotype. The chain carries TRBV11-2 and TRBJ2-5; 7 bases are shared with TRBD2. Trimming cost V 6 bases and J 0 bases; bases outside gene matches: 10. Germline CDR1 reads SGHAT; CDR2 reads FQNNGV. The CDR3 sequence is 16 residues long. The CDR3 sequence is CASRGGQRGHQETQYF. For the CDR3, the DNA is TGTGCCAGCAGGGGCGGGCAGCGGGGACACCAAGAGACCCAGTACTTC.

This clonotype occurred many times. The J gene is TRBJ2-3, the V gene TRBV11-2; TRBD2 is a possible D gene (5 bases). Germline assignment: CDR1 SGHAT and CDR2 FQNNGV. This CDR3 is 14 amino acids long. V lost 1 base and J 2 bases, leaving 7 bases between the germline ends. The CDR3: CASSLGTATDTQYF. Here the CDR3 DNA reads TGTGCCAGCAGCTTAGGGACTGCCACAGATACGCAGTATTTT.

The gene calls are TRBV12-3 or TRBV12-4 and TRBJ2-7; TRBD2 aligns across 11 bases. Germline trimming cut 1 base from V and 3 bases from J; bases unmatched to any gene: 8. There are 17 residues in the CDR3. CDR3 region: CASSLDTSGRKNYEQYF. Written as DNA, the CDR3 is TGTGCCAGCAGTTTAGATACTAGCGGGAGAAAAAACTACGAGCAGTACTTC.

This clonotype has a count of ten or more. The genes are TRBV2 and TRBJ2-3; D is ambiguous. Trimming removed 7 bases at V and 4 bases at J, with 21 bases between. The germline CDR1 and CDR2 sequences are SNHLY and FYNNEI. The CDR3 runs 16 residues. The CDR3 here is CASIDPYQVRADTQYF. DNA of the CDR3: TGTGCCAGCATTGATCCCTATCAGGTTCGCGCAGATACGCAGTATTTT.

Points on this clonotype: A much larger clonotype is one base distant, so this may be a read error. V usage is TRBV6-9 and J usage is TRBJ2-3; D possibly corresponds to TRBD1 (6 bases). This CDR3 region has 15 residues. Per the germline V gene, CDR1 is MNHGY and CDR2 is SVAAGI. The CDR3 is CASSEFAGGTDTQYF. The CDR3 DNA is TGCGCCAGCAGTGAGTTTGCAGGGGGCACAGATACGCAGTATTTT.

With regard to this clonotype: This may come from a read error, since a much larger clone is one base off. No conserved phenylalanine or tryptophan is present at the end of the CDR3, so a read error is the likely explanation. This chain uses TRBV12-3 or TRBV12-4 with TRBJ2-7, with D tentatively TRBD1 (6 bases). V was clipped by 4 bases and J by 2 bases, with 9 bases between them. The CDR3 covers 13 residues. CDR3 DNA sequence: TGTGCCAGCAGTTCAGGGGCCGCCTACGAGCAGTACCTC. Its translation: CASSSGAAYEQYL.

About this clonotype: A much bigger clone sits one base away, suggesting this may be a read error. J is TRBJ1-6 and V is TRBV12-3 or TRBV12-4; D uncertain. This CDR3 contains 15 residues. Trimming removed 10 bases at V and 0 bases at J, with 13 bases between. The CDR3 nucleotides are TGTGCCACTTCGTTGGGGATCTCCTATAATTCACCCCTCCACTTT. Its translation is CATSLGISYNSPLHF.

This clonotype was seen repeatedly, ten times or more. The rearrangement uses TRBV7-8 and TRBJ2-3, with D possibly being TRBD1 or TRBD2 (6 bases each). CDR3 length equals 15 residues. V was cut by 8 bases and J by 1 base, with 16 bases left in between. The germline gives CDR1 SGHVS, CDR2 FQNEAQ. Here the CDR3 DNA reads TGTGCCAGCCTTTTAGAGGGGGGTCGCACAGATACGCAGTATTTT. Its protein is CASLLEGGRTDTQYF.

This clonotype was detected only a few times. DNA of the CDR3: TGTGCCAGCAGAGGGGGCAATACAGATACGCAGTATTTT. Translation gives CASRGGNTDTQYF. V and J are TRBV6-1 and TRBJ2-3; 7 nucleotides agree with TRBD1. CDR3 length equals 13 residues. V shed 6 bases, J shed 3 bases, and the junction held 3 bases outside the gene matches. Per the germline V gene, CDR1 is MNHNS and CDR2 is SASEGT.

The rearrangement uses TRBV3-1 and TRBJ2-3; perhaps TRBD2 as D (7 bases). Germline V gives CDR1 LGHDT, CDR2 YNNKEL (reference sequence). The germline V and J ends were trimmed by 1 base and 2 bases, with 16 bases remaining between them. The CDR3 runs 17 residues. Here the CDR3 DNA reads TGTGCCAGCAGCCAAGGGATACGGGGGGCAGCCACAGATACGCAGTATTTT. This translates into CASSQGIRGAATDTQYF.

This clonotype was detected a few times. The CDR3 DNA reads as TGTGCCAGCACCCGGAAGGGGCAGACGAACACCGGGGAGCTGTTTTTT. Protein sequence: CASTRKGQTNTGELFF. The chain recombines TRBV6-1 with TRBJ2-2, with D perhaps matching TRBD1 (5 bases). The CDR3 consists of 16 residues. CDR1 and CDR2 from the germline V gene are MNHNS and SASEGT. V shed 7 bases and J shed 0 bases, with 15 bases lying between them.

This clonotype was counted ten times or more. The J gene is TRBJ2-1, the V gene TRBV19, with no clear D. This CDR3 comprises 15 residues. V shed 3 bases and J shed 5 bases, with 14 bases lying between them. Germline CDR1 LNHDA, CDR2 SQIVND (reference sequence). CDR3 sequence: CASSIGPLENNEQFF. The CDR3 nucleotides are TGTGCCAGTAGTATCGGCCCCCTAGAGAACAATGAGCAGTTCTTC. Complete variable domain (other parts from reference TRBV19 and TRBJ2-1): DGGITQSPKYLFRKEGQNVTLSCEQNLNHDAMYWYRQDPGQGLRLIYYSQIVNDFQKGDIAEGYSVSREKKESFPLTVTSAQKNPTAFYLCASSIGPLENNEQFFGPGTRLTVL.

The gene calls are TRBV7-8 and TRBJ2-7, with 7 bases lining up with TRBD1. The CDR3 contains 16 residues. The V and J ends lost 4 bases and 1 base, in that order; junction bases with no gene match: 10. Per the germline V gene, CDR1 is SGHVS and CDR2 is FQNEAQ. In DNA, the CDR3 is TGTGCCAGCAGCTCAGGCCGCGGACAGGTATCCTACGAGCAGTACTTC. Amino acids: CASSSGRGQVSYEQYF.

This clonotype was counted between two and nine times. The genes are TRBV6-1 and TRBJ2-1; the D gene is possibly TRBD2 (6 bases). The length of the CDR3 is 13 residues. The ends were cut back, 5 bases at V and 14 bases at J, with 19 bases in the middle. CDR1 and CDR2 from the germline V gene are MNHNS and SASEGT. This CDR3 is CASSPTTPGEKFF. In DNA form, the CDR3 reads TGTGCCAGCAGTCCGACCACCCCGGGGGAGAAGTTCTTC.

This clonotype was picked up many times. The chain combines TRBV20-1 with TRBJ2-1; D perhaps matches TRBD2 (7 bases). Deletions cut 5 bases from V and 2 bases from J, with 16 bases between. CDR3 length: 15 amino acids. Germline CDR1 reads DFQATT; CDR2 reads SNEGSKA (reference sequence). In DNA, the CDR3 is TGCAGTGCTGGCTCGGGGGGCCCGCCCTACAATGAGCAGTTCTTC. This sequence encodes CSAGSGGPPYNEQFF.

This clonotype has a count of ten or more. The rearrangement joins TRBV12-3 or TRBV12-4 to TRBJ2-5, with unresolved D. This CDR3 spans 14 amino acids. V was clipped by 3 bases and J by 3 bases, with 11 bases between them. The CDR3 loop is CASSLVHLKETQYF. CDR3 in DNA: TGTGCCAGCAGTTTGGTACACCTTAAAGAGACCCAGTACTTC.

Only a few counts were recorded for this clonotype. The CDR3 sequence is CASSLSVDLSTDTQYF. Written as DNA, the CDR3 is TGTGCCAGCAGTTTATCCGTAGACCTTTCCACAGATACGCAGTATTTT. The genes are TRBV27 and TRBJ2-3, with no clear D. V was trimmed by 0 bases and J by 2 bases, leaving 12 bases between them. This CDR3 region has 16 residues. Germline values: CDR1 MNHEY, CDR2 SMNVEV (reference sequence).

This clonotype was counted many times. The chain combines TRBV20-1 with TRBJ2-3; no clear D gene. CDR3 length: 15 residues. The germline V gene encodes CDR1 DFQATT and CDR2 SNEGSKA (reference sequence). Trimming took 3 bases from V and 4 from J, leaving 17 bases between them. CDR3 DNA: TGCAGTGCTAGGGACCGACACGCAACACCAGATACGCAGTATTTT. It yields the protein CSARDRHATPDTQYF.

This clonotype was counted ten times or more. The chain uses TRBV7-3 and TRBJ2-3, with 11 bases fitting TRBD2. Per germline, CDR1 SGHTA and CDR2 FQGTGA. Trimming removed 0 bases from V and 4 bases from J; junction bases left unmatched: 3. This CDR3 is 16 amino acids long. CDR3 residues: CASSLTSGGAPDTQYF. CDR3 sequence (DNA): TGTGCCAGCAGCTTAACTAGCGGGGGGGCCCCAGATACGCAGTATTTT.

This clonotype showed up many times. The chain combines TRBV5-1 with TRBJ2-1; D remains ambiguous. This CDR3 region has 12 residues. V lost 2 bases, J lost 4 bases, and 4 bases lay in between. The germline gives CDR1 SGHRS, CDR2 YFSETQ. The DNA for the CDR3 is TGCGCCAGCAGCTTTACTTACAATGAGCAGTTCTTC. Translated: CASSFTYNEQFF.

J is TRBJ2-5 and V is TRBV27, with 12 bases matching TRBD2. The CDR3 consists of 17 residues. CDR1 MNHEY and CDR2 SMNVEV come from the germline V gene (reference sequence). The V segment lost 3 bases and the J segment 5 bases; nucleotides outside the gene matches: 10. The CDR3 spells CASSFWPTSGSRETQYF. In DNA form, the CDR3 reads TGTGCCAGCAGTTTTTGGCCGACTAGCGGGAGTCGGGAGACCCAGTACTTC.

The rearrangement links TRBV24-1 to TRBJ2-2; 7 bases map to TRBD2. V shed 12 bases, J shed 7 bases, and the junction held 7 bases outside the gene matches. The CDR3 length is 12 residues. Germline assignment: CDR1 KGHDR and CDR2 SFDVKD. In DNA, the CDR3 is TGTGCCGCACAGCGGGGTGGCGGGGAGCTGTTTTTT. This sequence encodes CAAQRGGGELFF.

This clonotype was seen a few times. This chain links TRBV2 with TRBJ1-3; D is uncertain. This CDR3 comprises 15 residues. Germline loops: CDR1 SNHLY, CDR2 FYNNEI. Trimming removed 9 bases at V and 0 bases at J, with 15 bases between. In DNA, the CDR3 is TGTGCCAGTACCTCGGGAGGGCTCTCTGGAAACACCATATATTTT. Protein product: CASTSGGLSGNTIYF.

A word on this clonotype: It may be a read error: a sequence one base away is much more abundant. This sequence joins TRBV6-1 and TRBJ2-1, with 13 bases matching TRBD2. CDR1 and CDR2 from the germline V gene are MNHNS and SASEGT. The V and J ends lost 5 bases and 5 bases, in that order; junction bases with no gene match: 12. This CDR3 comprises 18 residues. CDR3 amino acids: CASSPAGTSGATHNEQFF. The CDR3 DNA reads TGTGCCAGCAGTCCCGCCGGGACTAGCGGGGCGACCCACAATGAGCAGTTCTTC.

The V gene is TRBV19, the J gene TRBJ2-1; D uncertain. Germline-derived CDR1 and CDR2 are LNHDA and SQIVND (reference sequence). With 1 base removed from V and 4 bases from J, the gap between germline ends came to 11 bases. The CDR3 sequence is 15 residues long. The DNA of the CDR3 is TGTGCCAGTAGTATAGGGCAGGCGATTTACAATGAGCAGTTCTTC. Translation gives CASSIGQAIYNEQFF.